This TCR beta chain was identified during a study of OX40 agonist ivuxolimab in advanced cancers. Overall study results and limits: At 0.1 to 3.0 mg/kg and by week 6, CD4+ and CD8+ T cells in the blood had expanded clonally. Patients who responded partially at 0.1-3.0 mg/kg showed clonal expansion ranking among the lowest.

Between the trimmed V and J ends, which lost 2 bases and 0 bases, there was a span of 7 bases. The CDR3 totals 14 residues. Germline V CDR1 and CDR2: MNHEY, SVGAGI. Produced via immunoSEQ multiplex PCR; TCRdb's table is partial and in-frame only. The sample has about 73,000 clones, 80% to 95% seen once. In regard to this clone: The antigen remains undetermined.

V and J are TRBV6-5 and TRBJ1-1; the D is unclear. The sample in question was CD4+ or CD8+ T cells sorted from blood, obtained in a trial of the OX40 agonist ivuxolimab. The receptor comes from an adult with an advanced solid tumor such as melanoma, head and neck, liver or kidney cancer. CDR3 coding DNA: TGTGCCAGCAGTTACCTGAGTATGAACACTGAAGCTTTCTTT. Encoded protein: CASSYLSMNTEAFF.